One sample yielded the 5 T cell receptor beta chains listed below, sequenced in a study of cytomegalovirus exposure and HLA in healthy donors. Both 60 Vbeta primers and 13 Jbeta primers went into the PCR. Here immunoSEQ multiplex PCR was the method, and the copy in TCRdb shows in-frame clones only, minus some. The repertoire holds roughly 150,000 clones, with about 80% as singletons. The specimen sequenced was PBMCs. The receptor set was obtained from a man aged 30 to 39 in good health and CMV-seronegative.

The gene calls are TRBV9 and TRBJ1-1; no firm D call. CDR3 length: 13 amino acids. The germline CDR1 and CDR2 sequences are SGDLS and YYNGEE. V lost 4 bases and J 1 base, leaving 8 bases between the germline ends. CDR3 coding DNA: TGTGCCAGCAGCAAAGGCGGGAACACTGAAGCTTTCTTT. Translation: CASSKGGNTEAFF.

The CDR3 here is CARGRGTGELFF. The CDR3 nucleotides are TGTGCTCGGGGGCGGGGGACCGGGGAGCTGTTTTTT. The chain carries TRBV30 and TRBJ2-2; weak D call: TRBD2 (7 bases). The CDR3 is 12 residues long. Germline values: CDR1 GTSNPN, CDR2 SVGIG (reference sequence).

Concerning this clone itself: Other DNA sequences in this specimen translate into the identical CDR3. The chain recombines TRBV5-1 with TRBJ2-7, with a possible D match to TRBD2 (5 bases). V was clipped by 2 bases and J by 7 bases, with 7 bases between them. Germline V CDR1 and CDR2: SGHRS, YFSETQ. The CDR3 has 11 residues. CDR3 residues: CASSFGGEQYF. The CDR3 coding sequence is TGCGCCAGCAGCTTCGGCGGGGAGCAGTACTTC.

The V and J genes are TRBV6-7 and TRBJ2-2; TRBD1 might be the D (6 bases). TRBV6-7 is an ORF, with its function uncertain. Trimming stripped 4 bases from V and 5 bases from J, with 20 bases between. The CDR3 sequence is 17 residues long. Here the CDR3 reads CASSSEGTSGPTGELFF. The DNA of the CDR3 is TGTGCCAGCAGTTCCGAAGGGACAAGTGGGCCTACCGGGGAGCTGTTTTTT.

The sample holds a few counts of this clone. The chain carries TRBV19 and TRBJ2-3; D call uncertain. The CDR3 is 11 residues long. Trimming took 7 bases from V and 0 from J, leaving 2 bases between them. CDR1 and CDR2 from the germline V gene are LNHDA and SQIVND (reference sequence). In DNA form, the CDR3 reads TGTGCCAGTACGAGCACAGATACGCAGTATTTT. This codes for CASTSTDTQYF.